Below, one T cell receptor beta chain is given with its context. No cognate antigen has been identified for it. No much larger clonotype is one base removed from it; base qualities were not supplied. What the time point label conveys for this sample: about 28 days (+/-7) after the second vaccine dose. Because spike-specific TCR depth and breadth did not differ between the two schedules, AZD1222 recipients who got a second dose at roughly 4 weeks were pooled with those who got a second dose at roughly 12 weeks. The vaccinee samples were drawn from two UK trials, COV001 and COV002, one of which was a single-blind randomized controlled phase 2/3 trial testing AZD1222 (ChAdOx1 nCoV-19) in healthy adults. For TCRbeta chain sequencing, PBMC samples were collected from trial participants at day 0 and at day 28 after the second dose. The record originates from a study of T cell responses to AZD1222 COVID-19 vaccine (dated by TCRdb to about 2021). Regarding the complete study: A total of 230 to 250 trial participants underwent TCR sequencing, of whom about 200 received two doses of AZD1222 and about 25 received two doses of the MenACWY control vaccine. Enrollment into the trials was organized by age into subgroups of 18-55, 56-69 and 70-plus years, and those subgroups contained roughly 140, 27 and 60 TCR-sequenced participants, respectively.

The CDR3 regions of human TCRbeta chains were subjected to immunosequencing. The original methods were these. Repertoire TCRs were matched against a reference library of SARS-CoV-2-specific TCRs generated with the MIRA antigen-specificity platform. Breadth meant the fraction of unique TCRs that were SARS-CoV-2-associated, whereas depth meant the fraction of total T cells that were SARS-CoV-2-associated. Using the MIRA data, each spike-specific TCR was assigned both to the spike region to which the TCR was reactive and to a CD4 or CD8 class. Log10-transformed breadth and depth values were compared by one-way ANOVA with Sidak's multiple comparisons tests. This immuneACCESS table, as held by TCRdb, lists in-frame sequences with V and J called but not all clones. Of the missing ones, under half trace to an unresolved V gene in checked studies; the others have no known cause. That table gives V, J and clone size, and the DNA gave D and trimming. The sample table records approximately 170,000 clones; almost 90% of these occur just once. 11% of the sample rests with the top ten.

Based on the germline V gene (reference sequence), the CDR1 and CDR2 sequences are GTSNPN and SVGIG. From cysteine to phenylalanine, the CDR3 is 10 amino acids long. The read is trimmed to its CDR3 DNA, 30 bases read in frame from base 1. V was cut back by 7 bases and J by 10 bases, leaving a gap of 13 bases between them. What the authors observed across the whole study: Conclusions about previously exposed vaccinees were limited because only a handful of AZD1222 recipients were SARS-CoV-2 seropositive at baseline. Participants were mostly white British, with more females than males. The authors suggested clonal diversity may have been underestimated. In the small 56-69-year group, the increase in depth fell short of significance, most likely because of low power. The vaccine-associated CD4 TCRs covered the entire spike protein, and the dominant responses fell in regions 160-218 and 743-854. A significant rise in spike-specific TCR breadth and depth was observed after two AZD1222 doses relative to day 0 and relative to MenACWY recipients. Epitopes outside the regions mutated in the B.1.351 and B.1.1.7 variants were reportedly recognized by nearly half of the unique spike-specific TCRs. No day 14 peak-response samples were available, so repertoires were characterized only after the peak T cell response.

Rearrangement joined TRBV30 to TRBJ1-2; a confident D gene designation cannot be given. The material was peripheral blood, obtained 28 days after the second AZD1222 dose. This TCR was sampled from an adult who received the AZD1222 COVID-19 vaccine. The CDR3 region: CALQSMDYTF. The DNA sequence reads TGTGCCTTACAGTCCATGGACTACACCTTC.